The entry that follows covers one T cell receptor (beta chain) sequence. What it binds is unknown. These data originate in a study of T cells in Graves' hyperthyroidism and ophthalmopathy. Study results and limitations: Appearing also in blood were most of the thyroid clonotypes expanded above 0.001.

The V and J ends lost 3 bases and 6 bases respectively, with 16 bases between them. This CDR3 has 15 residues. CDR1 and CDR2 (germline): PRHDT, FYEKMQ (reference sequence). Calling Graves' hyperthyroidism stable meant ophthalmopathy did not progress within 18 months. Not enrolled were patients with uncontrolled infection, other autoimmune disease, pregnancy or lactation. Diagnosis rested on symptoms, serum thyroxine and TRAb, thyroid ultrasound, and orbital computed tomography. Amplified regions were TCR beta CDR3 sequences from RNA transcripts. A set of HTBI primers served as the primers for a first-round RT-PCR of the TCR CDR3. TCRdb re-called the multiplex PCR reads with MiXCR, one entry per CDR3 protein. The table has hundreds of thousands of distinct CDR3 sequences, 35% to 55% seen once.

The specimen sequenced was peripheral blood or thyroid tissue (not recorded which). This rearrangement joins TRBV13 to TRBJ2-3; a possible D gene is TRBD1 (6 bases). This TCR derives from a woman younger than 30 with Graves' hyperthyroidism. CDR3 amino acids: CASSLSATQGDTQYF. In DNA form, the CDR3 reads TGTGCCAGCAGCTTGTCGGCCACCCAGGGGGATACGCAGTATTTT.